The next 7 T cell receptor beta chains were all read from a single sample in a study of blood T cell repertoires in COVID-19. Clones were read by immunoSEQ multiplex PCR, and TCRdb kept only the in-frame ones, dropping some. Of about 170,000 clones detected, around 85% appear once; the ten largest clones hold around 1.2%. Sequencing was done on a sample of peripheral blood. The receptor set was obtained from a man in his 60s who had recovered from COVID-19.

The CDR3 protein is CSVWLRGEAFF. The CDR3, as DNA: TGCAGCGTGTGGCTGCGAGGAGAAGCTTTCTTT. The chain links TRBV29-1 to TRBJ1-1, with D unresolved. There are 11 residues in the CDR3. Germline-derived CDR1 and CDR2 are SQVTM and ANQGSEA. The ends were cut back, 6 bases at V and 8 bases at J, with 13 bases in the middle. Supplemented by reference TRBV29-1 and TRBJ1-1, the full variable domain reads SAVISQKPSRDICQRGTSLTIQCQVDSQVTMMFWYRQQPGQSLTLIATANQGSEATYESGFVIDKFPISRPNLTFSTLTVSNMSPEDSSIYLCSVWLRGEAFFGQGTRLTVV.

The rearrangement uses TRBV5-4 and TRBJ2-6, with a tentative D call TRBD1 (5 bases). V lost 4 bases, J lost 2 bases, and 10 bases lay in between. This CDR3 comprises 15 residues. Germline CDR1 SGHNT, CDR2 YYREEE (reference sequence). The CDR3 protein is CASSAYRPGANVLTF. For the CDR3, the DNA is TGTGCCAGCAGCGCGTACAGGCCTGGGGCCAACGTCCTGACTTTC.

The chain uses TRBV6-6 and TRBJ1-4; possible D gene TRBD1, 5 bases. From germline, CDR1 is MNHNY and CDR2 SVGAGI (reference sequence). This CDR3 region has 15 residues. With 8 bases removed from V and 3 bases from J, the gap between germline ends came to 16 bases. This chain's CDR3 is CASGLYGGANEKLFF. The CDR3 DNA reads TGTGCCAGCGGACTCTATGGGGGGGCTAATGAAAAACTGTTTTTT.

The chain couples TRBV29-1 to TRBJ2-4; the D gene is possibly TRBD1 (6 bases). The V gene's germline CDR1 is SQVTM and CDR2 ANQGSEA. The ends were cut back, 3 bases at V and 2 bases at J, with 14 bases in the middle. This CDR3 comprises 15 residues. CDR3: CSVDTFTGSKNIQYF. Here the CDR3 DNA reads TGCAGCGTTGACACCTTTACAGGGTCCAAAAACATTCAGTACTTC.

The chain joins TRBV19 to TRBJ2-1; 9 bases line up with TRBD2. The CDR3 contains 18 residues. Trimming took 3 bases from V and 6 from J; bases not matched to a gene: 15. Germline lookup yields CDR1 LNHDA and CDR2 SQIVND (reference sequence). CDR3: CASSMDSPLAGLRNEQFF. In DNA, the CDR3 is TGTGCCAGTAGTATGGATTCCCCTCTAGCGGGGCTTCGCAATGAGCAGTTCTTC.

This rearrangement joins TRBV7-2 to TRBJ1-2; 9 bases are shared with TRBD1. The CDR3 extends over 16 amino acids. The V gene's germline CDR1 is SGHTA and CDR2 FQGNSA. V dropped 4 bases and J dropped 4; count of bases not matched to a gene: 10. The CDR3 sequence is CASSSGQGSFLYGYTF. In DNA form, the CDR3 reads TGTGCCAGCAGCTCCGGACAGGGGTCGTTCCTCTATGGCTACACCTTC.

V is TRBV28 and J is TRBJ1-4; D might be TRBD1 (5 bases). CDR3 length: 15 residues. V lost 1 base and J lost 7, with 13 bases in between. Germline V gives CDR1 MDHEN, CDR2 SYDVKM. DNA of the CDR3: TGTGCCAGCAGTTTATACGCACAGGCAGCTGAAAAACTGTTTTTT. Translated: CASSLYAQAAEKLFF.